One sample yielded the 23 T cell receptor beta chains listed below, sequenced in a study of PD-L1 blockade in urothelial cancer. Profiling relied on immunoSEQ multiplex PCR, and the TCRdb table lists in-frame clones only, not all of them. The sample yields more than 70,000 clones, about 89% seen once. The sample was PBMCs, taken around atezolizumab (anti-PD-L1) treatment. These receptors came from a man between 60 and 70 years old with urothelial cancer.

This chain links TRBV4-1 with TRBJ1-5; 7 positions match TRBD1. From germline, CDR1 is MGHRA and CDR2 YSYEKL. Losses at the gene ends were 2 bases for V and 3 bases for J; bases not matched to a gene: 10. The CDR3 runs to 17 residues. DNA of the CDR3: TGCGCCAGCAGCCAAAGAACCCGACAGGGTCCCAATCAGCCCCAGCATTTT. This gives the protein CASSQRTRQGPNQPQHF.

The V gene is TRBV6-5, the J gene TRBJ2-2; D may be TRBD1 (6 bases). CDR3 length: 15 amino acids. The germline gives CDR1 MNHEY, CDR2 SVGAGI. Trimming pared 4 bases from V and 2 bases from J, leaving 11 bases between. CDR3 DNA sequence: TGTGCCAGCAGTTCCATGGGGGCTAACACCGGGGAGCTGTTTTTT. This translates into CASSSMGANTGELFF.

The J gene is TRBJ1-3, the V gene TRBV5-5; TRBD1 matches at 9 bases. V lost 3 bases, J lost 2 bases, and 6 bases stayed unmatched. The CDR3 runs 16 residues. CDR1 and CDR2 (germline): SGHKS, YYEKEE (reference sequence). The CDR3 loop reads CASSWHRDRAGNTIYF. The CDR3 DNA reads as TGTGCCAGCAGCTGGCACCGGGACAGGGCTGGAAACACCATATATTTT.

The chain is built from TRBV19 and TRBJ1-4; D possibly corresponds to TRBD1 (5 bases). The germline V gene encodes CDR1 LNHDA and CDR2 SQIVND (reference sequence). Trimming shortened V by 0 bases and J by 8 bases, and 16 bases separated the two germline ends. This CDR3 has 16 residues. The CDR3 here is CASSIDSGRRGEKLFF. DNA of the CDR3: TGTGCCAGTAGTATAGATTCGGGACGGCGGGGCGAAAAACTGTTTTTT.

The rearrangement joins TRBV7-9 to TRBJ2-5, with TRBD2 matching over 11 bases. Losses at the gene ends were 7 bases for V and 3 bases for J; bases not matched to a gene: 16. This CDR3 spans 18 amino acids. CDR1 SEHNR and CDR2 FQNEAQ come from the germline V gene (reference sequence). CDR3 DNA: TGTGCCAGCACCCCGGGACTAGCGGCCCTCTTGGGCAAAGAGACCCAGTACTTC. Protein: CASTPGLAALLGKETQYF.

V usage is TRBV5-1 and J usage is TRBJ2-3; D is perhaps TRBD2 (7 bases). Trimming left V 4 bases short and J 1 base short, with 19 bases between. Germline lookup yields CDR1 SGHRS and CDR2 YFSETQ. This CDR3 contains 17 residues. CDR3 DNA: TGCGCCAGCAGCGCCAGCCGGGCGGGGGCCCGCACAGATACGCAGTATTTT. Protein: CASSASRAGARTDTQYF.

The chain links TRBV7-8 to TRBJ2-7, with 8 nucleotides matching TRBD1. The ends lost 4 bases at V and 6 bases at J; junction bases unmatched: 5. Germline CDR1 and CDR2: SGHVS and FQNEAQ. This CDR3 has 13 residues. The CDR3 region is CASSSDRDREQYF. The CDR3 coding sequence is TGTGCCAGCAGCTCGGACAGGGATCGCGAGCAGTACTTC. Complete variable domain (other parts from reference TRBV7-8 and TRBJ2-7): GAGVSQSPRYKVAKRGQDVALRCDPISGHVSLFWYQQALGQGPEFLTYFQNEAQLDKSGLPSDRFFAERPEGSVSTLKIQRTQQEDSAVYLCASSSDRDREQYFGPGTRLTVT.

The CDR3 loop is CASSLTSGRDTQYF. In nucleotides, the CDR3 is TGTGCCAGCAGTTTGACTAGCGGGAGGGATACGCAGTATTTT. This chain joins TRBV7-6 and TRBJ2-3, with 13 bases that match TRBD2. Germline trimming cut 6 bases from V and 6 bases from J; bases unmatched to any gene: 3. Germline-derived CDR1 and CDR2 are SGHVS and FNYEAQ. The CDR3 is 14 amino acids.

This sequence joins TRBV7-9 and TRBJ2-2, with 15 positions matching TRBD2. V lost 5 bases to trimming and J lost 1 base; unmatched junction nucleotides: 5. This CDR3 comprises 18 residues. The germline V gene encodes CDR1 SEHNR and CDR2 FQNEAQ (reference sequence). CDR3 coding DNA: TGTGCCAGCAGCCCGCCGGGACTAGCGGGGGGGAACACCGGGGAGCTGTTTTTT. Translating it yields CASSPPGLAGGNTGELFF.

This clone appeared a single time. V is TRBV5-4 and J is TRBJ1-1, with TRBD1 as a possible D gene (5 bases). The CDR3 is made up of 15 amino acids. Trimming removed 0 bases from V and 3 bases from J, with 12 bases in between. Germline loops: CDR1 SGHNT, CDR2 YYREEE (reference sequence). CDR3 coding DNA: TGTGCCAGCAGCTTGGAATGGGGCAGGGACACTGAAGCTTTCTTT. This sequence encodes CASSLEWGRDTEAFF.

This chain uses TRBV11-2 with TRBJ2-7, with TRBD2 as a possible D gene (7 bases). Germline CDR1 SGHAT, CDR2 FQNNGV. V lost 3 bases and J 11 bases, leaving 20 bases between the germline ends. This CDR3 spans 14 amino acids. CDR3 sequence reads: CASSLGGGQGREYF. CDR3 sequence (DNA): TGTGCCAGCAGCTTGGGAGGGGGACAAGGGAGGGAGTACTTC.

The rearrangement joins TRBV7-3 to TRBJ2-3; no clear D gene. Germline V gene data show CDR1 as SGHTA and CDR2 as FQGTGA. The CDR3 extends over 13 amino acids. The V end lost 1 base, the J end lost 5 bases, and 7 bases lay between the germline ends. This chain's CDR3 is CASSLIPGDTQYF. DNA of the CDR3: TGTGCCAGCAGCTTAATCCCAGGAGATACGCAGTATTTT. The whole variable domain, filled in from reference TRBV7-3 and TRBJ2-3, reads GAGVSQTPSNKVTEKGKYVELRCDPISGHTALYWYRQSLGQGPEFLIYFQGTGAADDSGLPNDRFFAVRPEGSVSTLKIQRTERGDSAVYLCASSLIPGDTQYFGPGTRLTVL.

The chain is built from TRBV6-6 and TRBJ2-3, with TRBD1 matching 10 bases. CDR1 is MNHNY and CDR2 is SVGAGI in the germline V gene (reference sequence). V lost 8 bases to trimming and J lost 3 bases; unmatched junction nucleotides: 8. The CDR3 is 15 amino acids. In DNA, the CDR3 is TGTGCCAGCGACCCGACAGGGGGCGTGACAGATACGCAGTATTTT. Translated, it gives CASDPTGGVTDTQYF.

This chain uses TRBV18 with TRBJ2-2; tentative D call: TRBD1 (6 bases). This CDR3 has 16 amino acids. V lost 5 bases and J lost 2, with 15 bases in between. Germline CDR1 reads KGHSH; CDR2 reads LQKENI. As DNA, the CDR3 is TGTGCCAGCTCAACTTACAGGGACCTAAACACCGGGGAGCTGTTTTTT. This codes for CASSTYRDLNTGELFF.

The chain is built from TRBV5-5 and TRBJ1-2; 7 bases agree with TRBD1. CDR1 SGHKS and CDR2 YYEKEE come from the germline V gene (reference sequence). CDR3 length: 14 residues. The ends lost 0 bases at V and 8 bases at J; junction bases unmatched: 7. DNA for the CDR3: TGTGCCAGCAGCTTGGTCGAGGGGGCATTAGGCTACACCTTC. Protein product: CASSLVEGALGYTF.

The chain couples TRBV9 to TRBJ2-1, with no clear D. This CDR3 is 15 amino acids long. Trimming pared 0 bases from V and 0 bases from J, leaving 7 bases between. The germline CDR1 and CDR2 sequences are SGDLS and YYNGEE. The CDR3 loop is CASSVGRSSYNEQFF. CDR3 nucleotides: TGTGCCAGCAGCGTAGGGCGGAGCTCCTACAATGAGCAGTTCTTC.

Note on this clone: Without the conserved terminal phenylalanine or tryptophan, this CDR3 likely stems from a read error. It is unclear where the CDR3 begins or ends on the DNA, so no DNA is shown, and the CDR3 is as TCRdb lists it. The chain uses TRBV15 and TRBJ1-2; TRBD1 is the table's D call, not checked against the DNA. Inclusive of both ends, the CDR3 amounts to 9 amino acids. Germline V CDR1 and CDR2: LNHNV, YYDKDF (reference sequence). The CDR3: CATSTGGTA.

The chain recombines TRBV18 with TRBJ2-1, with 9 bases fitting TRBD1. V shed 0 bases and J 8 bases; nucleotides not matched to a gene: 11. CDR3 length: 17 amino acids. Germline V gene lookup returns CDR1 KGHSH and CDR2 LQKENI. CDR3 loop: CASSPPTGTGRSDEQFF. DNA of the CDR3: TGTGCCAGCTCACCACCTACCGGGACAGGGCGGAGCGATGAGCAGTTCTTC.

The chain has TRBV9 and TRBJ1-2; possibly TRBD1 for D (6 bases). The germline V gene encodes CDR1 SGDLS and CDR2 YYNGEE. CDR3 length equals 15 residues. The V end lost 3 bases, the J end lost 4 bases, and 16 bases lay between the germline ends. The CDR3: CASSAQTDRFYGYTF. CDR3 DNA sequence: TGTGCCAGCAGCGCTCAGACGGACAGATTCTATGGCTACACCTTC.

The V gene is TRBV28, the J gene TRBJ1-2, with 9 positions matching TRBD1. The CDR3 totals 16 residues. The V gene's germline CDR1 is MDHEN and CDR2 SYDVKM. Trimming cost V 1 base and J 6 bases; bases outside gene matches: 9. CDR3 nucleotides: TGTGCCAGCAGTTTATCTCAGACAGGGGGTTCCGATGGCTACACCTTC. Its protein is CASSLSQTGGSDGYTF.

The chain carries TRBV14 and TRBJ2-6, with TRBD1 matching 9 bases. The CDR3 is made up of 18 amino acids. V was clipped by 5 bases and J by 3 bases; unmatched bases: 11. Germline CDR1 SGHDN, CDR2 FVKESK. The CDR3 DNA reads TGTGCCAGCAGCTCTAACCCGGGACAGGGTTTTGGGGCCAACGTCCTGACTTTC. Amino acids: CASSSNPGQGFGANVLTF.

This chain connects TRBV5-8 to TRBJ1-2; D may be TRBD1 (6 bases). Germline CDR1 is SGHTS and CDR2 is YDEGEE. The CDR3 is 15 residues long. V was clipped by 2 bases and J by 0 bases, with 11 bases between them. The DNA of the CDR3 is TGTGCCAGCAGCTTTCCGGGACAAACTAACTATGGCTACACCTTC. Encoded protein: CASSFPGQTNYGYTF.

The CDR3 here is CASSVALWDRGRGGYTF. The CDR3 nucleotides are TGTGCCAGCAGCGTAGCCCTATGGGACAGGGGGCGCGGGGGCTACACCTTC. This chain links TRBV9 with TRBJ1-2; 12 nucleotides line up with TRBD1. The ends lost 0 bases at V and 8 bases at J; junction bases unmatched: 11. The CDR3 totals 17 residues. Looked up from germline, CDR1 is SGDLS and CDR2 is YYNGEE.